The TCR beta chain under discussion was sequenced for a study of post-analysis software for immune sequencing data. Study details: Multiple sclerosis in the patients followed relapsing-remitting, secondary progressive and progressive-relapsing courses.

With respect to this clonotype: Its antigen is unidentified.

The study's findings and limits: Versus controls, multiple sclerosis patients showed significantly lower diversity (normalized Chao1).

Built from TCR beta cDNA, the libraries had unique molecular identifiers in them. Input amounts of roughly 1 to 10 million T cells were used. These gave about 500,000 cDNA molecules, so each molecule approximated one T cell. In TCRdb, the PCR reads were re-called with MiXCR into one record per CDR3 protein. The data hold hundreds of thousands of distinct CDR3 sequences, with approximately 53% observed a single time. Specimen: blood. This TCR came from a girl aged 5 to 17 with multiple sclerosis.

CDR3 DNA: TGCAGTGCTAGAGGCTCACAGGACAGGGGCGATGAGCAGTTCTTC. It is translated as CSARGSQDRGDEQFF. The rearrangement links TRBV20-1 to TRBJ2-1, with 9 bases lining up with TRBD1. CDR1 is DFQATT and CDR2 is SNEGSKA in the germline V gene (reference sequence). J gave up 8 bases and V 1 base, and 9 bases lay outside the gene matches. This CDR3 contains 15 residues.